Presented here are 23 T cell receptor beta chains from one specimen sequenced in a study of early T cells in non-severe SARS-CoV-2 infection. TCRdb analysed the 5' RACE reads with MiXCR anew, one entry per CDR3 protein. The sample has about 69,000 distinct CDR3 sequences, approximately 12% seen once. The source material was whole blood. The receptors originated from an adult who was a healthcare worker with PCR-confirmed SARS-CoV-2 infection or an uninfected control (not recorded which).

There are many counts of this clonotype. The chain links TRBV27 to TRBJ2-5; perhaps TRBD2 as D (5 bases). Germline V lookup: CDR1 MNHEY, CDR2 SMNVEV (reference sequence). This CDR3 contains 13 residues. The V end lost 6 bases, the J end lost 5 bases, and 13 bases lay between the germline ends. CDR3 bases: TGTGCCAGCAGCCCCCACGGCGGGGAGACCCAGTACTTC. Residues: CASSPHGGETQYF.

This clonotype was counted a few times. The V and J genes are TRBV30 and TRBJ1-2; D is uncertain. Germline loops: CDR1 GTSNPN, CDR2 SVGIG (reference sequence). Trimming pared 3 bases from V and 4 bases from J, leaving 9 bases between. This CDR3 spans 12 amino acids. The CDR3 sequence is CAWRDGGYGYTF. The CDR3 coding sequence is TGTGCCTGGAGGGACGGCGGCTATGGCTACACCTTC.

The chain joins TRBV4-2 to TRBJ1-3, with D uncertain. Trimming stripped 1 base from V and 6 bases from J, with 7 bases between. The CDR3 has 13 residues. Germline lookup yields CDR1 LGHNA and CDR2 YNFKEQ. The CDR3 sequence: CASSQGGENTIYF. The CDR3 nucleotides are TGTGCCAGCAGCCAAGGTGGAGAAAACACCATATATTTT.

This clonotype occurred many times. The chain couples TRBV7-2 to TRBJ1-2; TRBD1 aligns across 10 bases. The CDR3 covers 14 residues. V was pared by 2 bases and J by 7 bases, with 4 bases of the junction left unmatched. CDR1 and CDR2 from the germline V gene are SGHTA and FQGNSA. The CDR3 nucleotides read TGTGCCAGCAGCTTACGGGGACAGGGGTTTGGCTACACCTTC. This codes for CASSLRGQGFGYTF.

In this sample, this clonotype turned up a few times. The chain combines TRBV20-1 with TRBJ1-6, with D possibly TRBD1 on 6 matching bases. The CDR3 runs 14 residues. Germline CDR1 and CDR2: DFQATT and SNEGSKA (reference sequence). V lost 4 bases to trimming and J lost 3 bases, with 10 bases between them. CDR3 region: CSATRTVYNSPLHF. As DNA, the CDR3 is TGCAGTGCTACTCGGACAGTCTATAATTCACCCCTCCACTTT.

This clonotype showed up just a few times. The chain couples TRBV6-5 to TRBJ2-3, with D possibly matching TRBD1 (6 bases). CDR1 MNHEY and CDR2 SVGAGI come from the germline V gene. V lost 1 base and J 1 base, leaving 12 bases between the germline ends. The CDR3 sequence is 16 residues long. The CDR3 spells CASSYLPAGGTDTQYF. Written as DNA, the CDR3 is TGTGCCAGCAGTTACTTACCCGCAGGGGGCACAGATACGCAGTATTTT.

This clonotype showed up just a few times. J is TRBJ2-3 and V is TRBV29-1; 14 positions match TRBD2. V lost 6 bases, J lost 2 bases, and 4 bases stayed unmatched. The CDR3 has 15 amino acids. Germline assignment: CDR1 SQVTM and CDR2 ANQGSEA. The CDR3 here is CSVRTSGGPTDTQYF. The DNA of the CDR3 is TGCAGCGTAAGGACTAGCGGGGGGCCCACAGATACGCAGTATTTT.

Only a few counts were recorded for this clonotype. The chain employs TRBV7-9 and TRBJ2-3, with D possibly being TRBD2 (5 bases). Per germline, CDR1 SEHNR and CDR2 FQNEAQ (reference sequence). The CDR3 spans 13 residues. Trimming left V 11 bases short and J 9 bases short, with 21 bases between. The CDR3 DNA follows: TGTGCCGGAGGAGGCCGCCTCGTGTGGACGCAGTATTTT. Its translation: CAGGGRLVWTQYF. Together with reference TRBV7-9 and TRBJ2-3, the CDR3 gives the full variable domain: DTGVSQNPRHKITKRGQNVTFRCDPISEHNRLYWYRQTLGQGPEFLTYFQNEAQLEKSRLLSDRFSAERPKGSFSTLEIQRTEQGDSAMYLCAGGGRLVWTQYFGPGTRLTVL.

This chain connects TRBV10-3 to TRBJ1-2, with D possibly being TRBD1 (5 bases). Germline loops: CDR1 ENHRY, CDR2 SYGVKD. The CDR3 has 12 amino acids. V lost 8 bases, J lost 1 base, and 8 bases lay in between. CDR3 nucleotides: TGTGCCATCGGGGGGGATAACTATGGCTACACCTTC. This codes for CAIGGDNYGYTF.

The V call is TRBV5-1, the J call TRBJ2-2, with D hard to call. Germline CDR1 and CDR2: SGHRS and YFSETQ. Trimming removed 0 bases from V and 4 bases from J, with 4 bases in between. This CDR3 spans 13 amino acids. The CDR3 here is CASSLATTGELFF. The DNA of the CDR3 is TGCGCCAGCAGCTTGGCAACCACCGGGGAGCTGTTTTTT.

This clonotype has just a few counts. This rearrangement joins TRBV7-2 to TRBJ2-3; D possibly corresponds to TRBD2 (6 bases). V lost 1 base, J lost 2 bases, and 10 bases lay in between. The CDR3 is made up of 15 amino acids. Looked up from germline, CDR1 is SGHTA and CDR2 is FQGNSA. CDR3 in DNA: TGTGCCAGCAGCTTAGGGGACTTCCTCACAGATACGCAGTATTTT. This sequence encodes CASSLGDFLTDTQYF.

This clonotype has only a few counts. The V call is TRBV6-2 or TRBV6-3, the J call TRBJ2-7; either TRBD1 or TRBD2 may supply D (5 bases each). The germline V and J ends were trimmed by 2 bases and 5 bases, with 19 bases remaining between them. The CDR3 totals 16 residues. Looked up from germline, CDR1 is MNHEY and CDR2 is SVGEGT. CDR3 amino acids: CASSYVGRHTKNEQYF. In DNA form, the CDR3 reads TGTGCCAGCAGTTACGTGGGACGGCACACGAAAAACGAGCAGTACTTC.

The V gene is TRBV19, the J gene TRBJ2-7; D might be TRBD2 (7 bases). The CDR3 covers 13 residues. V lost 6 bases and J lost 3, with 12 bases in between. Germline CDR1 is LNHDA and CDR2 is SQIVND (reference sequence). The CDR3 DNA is TGTGCCAGTAGCCGGGGGGACATCTACGAGCAGTACTTC. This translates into CASSRGDIYEQYF.

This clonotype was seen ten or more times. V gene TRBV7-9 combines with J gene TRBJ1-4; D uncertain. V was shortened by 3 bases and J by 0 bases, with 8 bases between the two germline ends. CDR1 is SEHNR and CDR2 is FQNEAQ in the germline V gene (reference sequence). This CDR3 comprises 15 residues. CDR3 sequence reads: CASSLIGTTNEKLFF. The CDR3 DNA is TGTGCCAGCAGCTTGATCGGAACAACTAATGAAAAACTGTTTTTT.

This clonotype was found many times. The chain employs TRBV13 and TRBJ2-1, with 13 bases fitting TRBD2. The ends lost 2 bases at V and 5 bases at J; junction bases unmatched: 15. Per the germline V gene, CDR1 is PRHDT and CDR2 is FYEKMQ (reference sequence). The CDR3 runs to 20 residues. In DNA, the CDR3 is TGTGCCAGCAGCTTATATCGCAGGACTAGCGGGAGATCAACGCACAATGAGCAGTTCTTC. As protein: CASSLYRRTSGRSTHNEQFF.

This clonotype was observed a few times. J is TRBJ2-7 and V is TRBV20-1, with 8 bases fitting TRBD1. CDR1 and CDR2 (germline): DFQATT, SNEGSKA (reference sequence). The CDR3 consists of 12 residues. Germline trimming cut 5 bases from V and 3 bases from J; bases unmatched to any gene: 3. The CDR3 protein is CSAAGGNYEQYF. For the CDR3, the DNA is TGCAGTGCTGCAGGGGGCAACTACGAGCAGTACTTC.

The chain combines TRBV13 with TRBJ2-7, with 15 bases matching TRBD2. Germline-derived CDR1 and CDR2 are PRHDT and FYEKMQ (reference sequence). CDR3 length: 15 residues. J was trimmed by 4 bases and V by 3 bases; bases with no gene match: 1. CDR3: CASSFGLAGGYEQYF. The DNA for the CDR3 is TGTGCCAGCAGCTTCGGACTAGCGGGAGGGTACGAGCAGTACTTC.

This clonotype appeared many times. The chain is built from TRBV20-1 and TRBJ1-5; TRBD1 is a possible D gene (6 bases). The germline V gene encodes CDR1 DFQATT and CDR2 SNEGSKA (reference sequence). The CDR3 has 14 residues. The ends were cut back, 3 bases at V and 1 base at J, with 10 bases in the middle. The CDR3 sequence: CSARSGTSNQPQHF. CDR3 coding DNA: TGCAGTGCTAGGTCCGGGACAAGCAATCAGCCCCAGCATTTT.

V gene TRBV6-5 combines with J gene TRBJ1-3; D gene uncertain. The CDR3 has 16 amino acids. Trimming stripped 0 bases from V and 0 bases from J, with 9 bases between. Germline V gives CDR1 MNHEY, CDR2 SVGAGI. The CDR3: CASSYSFSPSGNTIYF. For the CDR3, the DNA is TGTGCCAGCAGTTACTCTTTCAGCCCCTCTGGAAACACCATATATTTT.

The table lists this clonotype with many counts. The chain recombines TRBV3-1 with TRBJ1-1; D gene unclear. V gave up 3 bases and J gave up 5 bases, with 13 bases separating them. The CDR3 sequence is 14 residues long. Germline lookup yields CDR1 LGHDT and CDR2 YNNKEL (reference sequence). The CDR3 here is CASSHLVGTTEAFF. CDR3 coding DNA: TGTGCCAGCAGCCACCTAGTAGGAACGACTGAAGCTTTCTTT.

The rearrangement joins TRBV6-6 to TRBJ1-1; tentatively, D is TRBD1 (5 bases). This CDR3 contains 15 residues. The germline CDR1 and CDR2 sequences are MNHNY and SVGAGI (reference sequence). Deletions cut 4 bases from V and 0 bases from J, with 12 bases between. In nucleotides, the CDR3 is TGTGCCAGCAGTTTGAAAGGGGTCCTGAACACTGAAGCTTTCTTT. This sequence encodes CASSLKGVLNTEAFF.

In DNA, the CDR3 is TGTGCCAGCAGCGTAGTTCCCGGGACAGAACGTTTCGATACGCAGTATTTT. This codes for CASSVVPGTERFDTQYF. The gene calls are TRBV9 and TRBJ2-3; 7 bases line up with TRBD1. V was clipped by 0 bases and J by 6 bases; unmatched bases: 13. Germline-derived CDR1 and CDR2 are SGDLS and YYNGEE. This CDR3 contains 17 residues.

CDR3 bases: TGTGCCAGCACGATCCTACCGGCCCTCGCCGGGCAAAATAGCAATCAGCCCCAGCATTTT. It codes for CASTILPALAGQNSNQPQHF. This chain joins TRBV2 and TRBJ1-5; the D is unclear. The CDR3 has 20 amino acids. V was pared by 7 bases and J by 0 bases, with 28 bases between. CDR1 is SNHLY, CDR2 FYNNEI, per germline.